This TCR beta chain stems from a study of T cell changes during pregnancy in multiple sclerosis. The CDR3 consists of 13 residues. Trimming took off 3 bases at V and 3 bases at J, with 9 bases between the two ends. Germline CDR1 is MNHEY and CDR2 is SMNVEV (reference sequence). Generated by immunoSEQ multiplex PCR, the TCRdb table keeps only in-frame clones and is missing some. Altogether around 100,000 clones are present, 80% to 95% being singletons, with the ten largest covering about 1.8%. The chain recombines TRBV27 with TRBJ2-7; no clear D gene. The input for sequencing was peripheral blood, taken after pregnancy. The TCR sequence derives from a female donor with multiple sclerosis, enrolled in a pregnancy study. The CDR3 here is CASSFLGYYEQYF. In DNA form, the CDR3 reads TGTGCCAGCAGTTTTTTGGGCTACTACGAGCAGTACTTC.